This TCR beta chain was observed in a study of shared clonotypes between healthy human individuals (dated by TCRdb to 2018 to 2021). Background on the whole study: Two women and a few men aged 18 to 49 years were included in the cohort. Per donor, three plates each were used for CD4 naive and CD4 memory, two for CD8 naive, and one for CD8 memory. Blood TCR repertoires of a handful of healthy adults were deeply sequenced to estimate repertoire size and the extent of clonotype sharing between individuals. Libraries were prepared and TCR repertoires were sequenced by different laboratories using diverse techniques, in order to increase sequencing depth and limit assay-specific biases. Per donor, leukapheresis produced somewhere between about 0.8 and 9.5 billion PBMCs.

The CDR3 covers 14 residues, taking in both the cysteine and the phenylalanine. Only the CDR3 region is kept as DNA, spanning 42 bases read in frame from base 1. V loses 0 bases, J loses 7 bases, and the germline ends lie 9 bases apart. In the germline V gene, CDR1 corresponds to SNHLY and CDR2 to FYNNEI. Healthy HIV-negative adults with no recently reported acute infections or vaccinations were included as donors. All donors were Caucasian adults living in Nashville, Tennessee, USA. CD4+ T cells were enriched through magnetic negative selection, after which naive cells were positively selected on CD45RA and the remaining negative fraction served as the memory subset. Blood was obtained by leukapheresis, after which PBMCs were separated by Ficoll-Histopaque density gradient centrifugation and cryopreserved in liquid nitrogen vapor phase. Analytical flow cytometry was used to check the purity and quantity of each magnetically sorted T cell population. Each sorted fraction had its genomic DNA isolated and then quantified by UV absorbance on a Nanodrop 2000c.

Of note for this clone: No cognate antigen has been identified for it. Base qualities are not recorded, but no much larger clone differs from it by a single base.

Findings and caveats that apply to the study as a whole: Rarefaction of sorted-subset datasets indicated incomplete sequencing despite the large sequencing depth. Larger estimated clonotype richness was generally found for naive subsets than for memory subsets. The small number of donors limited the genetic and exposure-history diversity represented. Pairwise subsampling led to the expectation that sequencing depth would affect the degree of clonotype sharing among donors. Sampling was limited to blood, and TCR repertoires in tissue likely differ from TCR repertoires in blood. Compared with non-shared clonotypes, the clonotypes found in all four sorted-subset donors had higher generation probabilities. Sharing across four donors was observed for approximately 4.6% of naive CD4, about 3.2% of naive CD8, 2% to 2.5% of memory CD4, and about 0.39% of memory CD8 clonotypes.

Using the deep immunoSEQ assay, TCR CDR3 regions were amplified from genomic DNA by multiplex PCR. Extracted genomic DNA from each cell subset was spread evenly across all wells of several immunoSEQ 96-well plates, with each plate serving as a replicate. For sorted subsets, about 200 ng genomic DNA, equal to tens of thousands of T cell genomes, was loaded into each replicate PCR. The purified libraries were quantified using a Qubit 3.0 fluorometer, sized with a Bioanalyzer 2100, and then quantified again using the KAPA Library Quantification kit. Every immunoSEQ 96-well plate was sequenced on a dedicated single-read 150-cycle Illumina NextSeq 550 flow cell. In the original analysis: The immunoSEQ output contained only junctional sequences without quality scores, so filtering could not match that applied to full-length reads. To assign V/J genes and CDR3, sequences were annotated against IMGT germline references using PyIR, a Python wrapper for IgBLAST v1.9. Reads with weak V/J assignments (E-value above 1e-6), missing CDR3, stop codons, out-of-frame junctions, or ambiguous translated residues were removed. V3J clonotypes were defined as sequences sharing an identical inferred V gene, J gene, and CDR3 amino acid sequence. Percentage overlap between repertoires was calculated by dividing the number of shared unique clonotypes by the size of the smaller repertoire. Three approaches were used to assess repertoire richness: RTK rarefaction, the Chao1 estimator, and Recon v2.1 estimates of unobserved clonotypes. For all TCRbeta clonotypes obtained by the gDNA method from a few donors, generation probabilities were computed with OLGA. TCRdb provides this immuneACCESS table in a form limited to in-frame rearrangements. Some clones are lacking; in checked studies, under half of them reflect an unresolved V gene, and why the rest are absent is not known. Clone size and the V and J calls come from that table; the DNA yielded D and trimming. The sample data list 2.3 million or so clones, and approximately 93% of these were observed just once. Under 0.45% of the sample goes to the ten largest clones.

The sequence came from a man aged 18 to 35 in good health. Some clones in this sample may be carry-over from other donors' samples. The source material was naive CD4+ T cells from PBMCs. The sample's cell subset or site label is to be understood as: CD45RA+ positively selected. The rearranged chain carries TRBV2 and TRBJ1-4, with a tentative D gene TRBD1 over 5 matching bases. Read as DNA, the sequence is TGTGCCAGCAGTGAAGCGCTTCAGGGTGAAAAACTGTTTTTT. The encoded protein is CASSEALQGEKLFF.